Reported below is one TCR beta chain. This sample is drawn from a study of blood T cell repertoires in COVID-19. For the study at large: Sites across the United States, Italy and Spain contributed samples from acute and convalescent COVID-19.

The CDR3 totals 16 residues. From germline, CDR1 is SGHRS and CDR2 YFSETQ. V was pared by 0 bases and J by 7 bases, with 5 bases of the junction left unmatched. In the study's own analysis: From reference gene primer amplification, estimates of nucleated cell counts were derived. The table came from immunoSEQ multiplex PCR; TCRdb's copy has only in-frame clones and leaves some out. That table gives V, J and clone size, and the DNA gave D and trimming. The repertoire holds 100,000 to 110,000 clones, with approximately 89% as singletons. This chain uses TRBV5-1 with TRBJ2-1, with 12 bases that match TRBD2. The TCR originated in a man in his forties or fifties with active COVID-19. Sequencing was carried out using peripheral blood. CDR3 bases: TGCGCCAGCAGCTTGGTACTAGCGGGAGGCGGTAATGAGCAGTTCTTC. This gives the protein CASSLVLAGGGNEQFF.